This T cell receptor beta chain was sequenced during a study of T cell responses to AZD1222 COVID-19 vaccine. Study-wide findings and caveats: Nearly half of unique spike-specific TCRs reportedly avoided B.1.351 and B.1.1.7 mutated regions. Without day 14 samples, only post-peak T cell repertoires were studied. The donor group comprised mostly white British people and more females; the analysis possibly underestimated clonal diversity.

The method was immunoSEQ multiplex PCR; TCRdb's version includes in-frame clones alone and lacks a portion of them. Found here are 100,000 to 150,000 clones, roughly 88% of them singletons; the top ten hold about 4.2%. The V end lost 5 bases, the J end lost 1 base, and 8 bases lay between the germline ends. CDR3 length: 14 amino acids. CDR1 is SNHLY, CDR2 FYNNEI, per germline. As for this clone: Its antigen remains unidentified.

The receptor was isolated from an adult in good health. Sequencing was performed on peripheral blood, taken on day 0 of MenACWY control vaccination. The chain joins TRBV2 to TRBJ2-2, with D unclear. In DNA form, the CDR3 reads TGTGCCAGCAGTAGGACCCTGAACACCGGGGAGCTGTTTTTT. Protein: CASSRTLNTGELFF.